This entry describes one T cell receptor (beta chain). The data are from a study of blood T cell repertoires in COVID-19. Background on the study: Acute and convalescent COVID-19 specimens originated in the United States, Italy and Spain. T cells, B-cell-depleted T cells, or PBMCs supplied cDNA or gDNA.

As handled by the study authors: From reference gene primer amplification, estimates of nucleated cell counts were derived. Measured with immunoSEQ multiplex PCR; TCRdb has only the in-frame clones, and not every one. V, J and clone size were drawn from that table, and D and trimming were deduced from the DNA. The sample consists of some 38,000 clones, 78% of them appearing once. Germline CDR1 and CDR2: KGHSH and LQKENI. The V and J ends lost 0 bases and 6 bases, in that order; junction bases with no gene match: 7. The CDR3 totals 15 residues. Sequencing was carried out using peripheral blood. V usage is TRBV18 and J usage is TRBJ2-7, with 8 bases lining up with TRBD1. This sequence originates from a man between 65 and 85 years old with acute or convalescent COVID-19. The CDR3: CASSPPLQGAGEQYF. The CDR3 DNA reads TGTGCCAGCTCACCACCGCTCCAGGGGGCGGGCGAGCAGTACTTC.